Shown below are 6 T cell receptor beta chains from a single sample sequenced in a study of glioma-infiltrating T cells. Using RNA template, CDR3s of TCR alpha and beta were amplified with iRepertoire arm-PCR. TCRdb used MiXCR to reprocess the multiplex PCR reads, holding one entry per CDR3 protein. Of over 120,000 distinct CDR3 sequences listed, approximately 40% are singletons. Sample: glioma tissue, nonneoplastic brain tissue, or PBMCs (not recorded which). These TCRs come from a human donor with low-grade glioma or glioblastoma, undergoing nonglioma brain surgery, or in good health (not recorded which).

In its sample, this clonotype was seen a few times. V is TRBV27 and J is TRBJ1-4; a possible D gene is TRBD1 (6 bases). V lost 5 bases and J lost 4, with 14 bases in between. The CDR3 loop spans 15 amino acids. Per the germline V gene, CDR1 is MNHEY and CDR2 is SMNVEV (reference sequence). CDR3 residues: CASSPTRQVNEKLFF. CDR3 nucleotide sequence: TGTGCCAGCAGTCCAACACGACAGGTTAATGAAAAACTGTTTTTT.

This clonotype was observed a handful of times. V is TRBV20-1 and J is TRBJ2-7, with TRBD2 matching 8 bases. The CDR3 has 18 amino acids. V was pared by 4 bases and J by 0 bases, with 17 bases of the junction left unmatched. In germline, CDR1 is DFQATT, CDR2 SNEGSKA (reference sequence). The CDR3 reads CSATLVGLDPFSSYEQYF. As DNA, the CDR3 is TGCAGTGCTACTCTCGTGGGACTAGATCCTTTTAGCTCCTACGAGCAGTACTTC.

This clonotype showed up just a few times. The CDR3 region has the DNA TGTGCCACCAGCAGAGGAGGACAGTCGAATCAGCCCCAGCATTTT. It yields the protein CATSRGGQSNQPQHF. This sequence joins TRBV15 and TRBJ1-5; tentatively, D is TRBD1 (6 bases). V lost 1 base, J lost 4 bases, and 11 bases lay in between. This CDR3 has 15 residues. CDR1 is LNHNV and CDR2 is YYDKDF in the germline V gene (reference sequence).

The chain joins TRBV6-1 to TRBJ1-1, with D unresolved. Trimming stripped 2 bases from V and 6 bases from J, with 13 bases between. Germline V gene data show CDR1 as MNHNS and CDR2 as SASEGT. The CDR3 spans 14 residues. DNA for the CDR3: TGTGCCAGCAGTGAATTCGGAGGGAGGGCTGAAGCTTTCTTT. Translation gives CASSEFGGRAEAFF.

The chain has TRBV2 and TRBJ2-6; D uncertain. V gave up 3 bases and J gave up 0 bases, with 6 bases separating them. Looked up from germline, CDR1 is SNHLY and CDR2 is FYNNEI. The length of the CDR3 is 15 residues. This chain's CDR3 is CASSDPISGANVLTF. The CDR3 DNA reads TGTGCCAGCAGTGACCCTATCTCTGGGGCCAACGTCCTGACTTTC.

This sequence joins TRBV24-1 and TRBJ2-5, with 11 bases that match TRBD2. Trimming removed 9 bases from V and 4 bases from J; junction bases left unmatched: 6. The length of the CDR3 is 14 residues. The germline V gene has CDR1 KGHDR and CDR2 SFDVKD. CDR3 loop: CATAPGLAAETQYF. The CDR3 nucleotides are TGTGCCACCGCGCCGGGACTAGCGGCAGAGACCCAGTACTTC.